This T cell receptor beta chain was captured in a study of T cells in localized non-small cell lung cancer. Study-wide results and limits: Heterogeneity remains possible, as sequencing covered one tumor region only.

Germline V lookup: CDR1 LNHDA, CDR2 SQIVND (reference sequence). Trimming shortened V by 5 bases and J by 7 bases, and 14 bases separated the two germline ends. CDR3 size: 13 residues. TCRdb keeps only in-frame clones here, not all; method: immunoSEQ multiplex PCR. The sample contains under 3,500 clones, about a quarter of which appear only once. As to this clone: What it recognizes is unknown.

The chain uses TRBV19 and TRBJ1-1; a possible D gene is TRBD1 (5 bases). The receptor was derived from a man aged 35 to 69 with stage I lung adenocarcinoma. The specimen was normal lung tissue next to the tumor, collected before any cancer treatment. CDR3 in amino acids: CASSALRDGEAFF. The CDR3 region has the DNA TGTGCCAGTAGTGCACTAAGGGACGGTGAAGCTTTCTTT.